The 25 T cell receptor beta chains reported below all come from one sample, sequenced in a study of blood T cell repertoires in COVID-19. Sequencing used immunoSEQ multiplex PCR; TCRdb keeps in-frame clones, though not all of them. Counted here are about 110,000 clones, approximately 83% occurring once; the ten biggest clones make up around 3.9%. What was sequenced was peripheral blood. The receptors stem from a man between 50 and 59 years old with acute or convalescent COVID-19.

The V and J genes are TRBV9 and TRBJ1-1; D unresolved. Trimming removed 3 bases from V and 0 bases from J, with 6 bases in between. Germline V lookup: CDR1 SGDLS, CDR2 YYNGEE. The CDR3 has 13 amino acids. This CDR3 is CASSGNMNTEAFF. The CDR3 nucleotides are TGTGCCAGCAGCGGAAACATGAACACTGAAGCTTTCTTT.

The chain has TRBV27 and TRBJ2-1, with 11 bases matching TRBD2. The CDR3 is 15 residues long. Per the germline V gene, CDR1 is MNHEY and CDR2 is SMNVEV (reference sequence). The ends lost 4 bases at V and 5 bases at J; junction bases unmatched: 4. As DNA, the CDR3 is TGTGCCAGCAGTTCGGGGACTAGCGGTAACAATGAGCAGTTCTTC. It codes for CASSSGTSGNNEQFF.

The V and J genes are TRBV9 and TRBJ2-3, with 9 bases matching TRBD1. V lost 4 bases and J lost 0; bases outside the gene matches: 6. CDR3 length equals 16 residues. Germline CDR1 reads SGDLS; CDR2 reads YYNGEE. CDR3 residues: CASSITGTGSTDTQYF. In nucleotides, the CDR3 is TGTGCCAGCAGCATAACCGGGACAGGGAGCACAGATACGCAGTATTTT.

The chain combines TRBV9 with TRBJ2-2, with D possibly being TRBD2 (6 bases). The germline V and J ends were trimmed by 3 bases and 5 bases, with 26 bases remaining between them. CDR3 length: 19 residues. CDR1 is SGDLS and CDR2 is YYNGEE in the germline V gene. CDR3 nucleotides: TGTGCCAGCAGCGCAGGGTTCCGGGACTCAGCCTTCGAGACCGGGGAGCTGTTTTTT. This gives the protein CASSAGFRDSAFETGELFF.

The chain links TRBV5-6 to TRBJ2-3; 10 positions match TRBD1. Germline V lookup: CDR1 SGHDT, CDR2 YYEEEE. This CDR3 comprises 15 residues. With V trimmed by 4 bases and J by 4 bases, 6 bases remained unmatched. CDR3 residues: CASSLTGGSADTQYF. Here the CDR3 DNA reads TGTGCCAGCAGCCTGACAGGGGGCTCCGCAGATACGCAGTATTTT.

V is TRBV28 and J is TRBJ2-3; D unclear. The V gene lost 6 bases and the J gene lost 5 bases, with 12 bases spanning the gap. The CDR3 spans 13 residues. Per germline, CDR1 MDHEN and CDR2 SYDVKM. The CDR3 DNA reads TGTGCCAGCAGGACCCAGGCCTTAGATACGCAGTATTTT. Translated: CASRTQALDTQYF.

This chain uses TRBV7-8 with TRBJ1-3; the D is unclear. This CDR3 is built from 15 residues. Trimming took 2 bases from V and 0 from J, leaving 8 bases between them. Germline V lookup: CDR1 SGHVS, CDR2 FQNEAQ. This CDR3 reads CASSLMTFSGNTIYF. The CDR3 DNA follows: TGTGCCAGCAGCTTAATGACATTCTCTGGAAACACCATATATTTT.

The gene calls are TRBV2 and TRBJ2-2; 11 bases are a match to TRBD1. The J segment lost 6 bases and the V segment lost 8 bases, leaving 8 bases of the junction unmatched. Germline CDR1 and CDR2: SNHLY and FYNNEI. CDR3 length equals 15 residues. The CDR3 sequence is CASGGQGAGAGELFF. In DNA form, the CDR3 reads TGTGCCAGCGGAGGACAGGGGGCTGGGGCCGGGGAGCTGTTTTTT.

The chain has TRBV7-2 and TRBJ2-7; D perhaps matches TRBD2 (5 bases). The CDR3 covers 14 residues. Trimming cost V 4 bases and J 4 bases, with 14 bases left between them. In germline, CDR1 is SGHTA, CDR2 FQGNSA. The CDR3 protein is CASSSTGEPYEQYF. CDR3 bases: TGTGCCAGCAGCTCCACCGGGGAGCCTTACGAGCAGTACTTC. The full variable domain, in which reference TRBV7-2 and TRBJ2-7 provide the parts outside the CDR3, is GAGVSQSPSNKVTEKGKDVELRCDPISGHTALYWYRQSLGQGLEFLIYFQGNSAPDKSGLPSDRFSAERTGGSVSTLTIQRTQQEDSAVYLCASSSTGEPYEQYFGPGTRLTVT.

The chain joins TRBV13 to TRBJ2-1; TRBD1 aligns across 11 bases. The junction had 5 bases not matched to a gene; V was cut back by 0 bases and J by 7 bases. The CDR3 runs to 16 residues. Germline CDR1 and CDR2: PRHDT and FYEKMQ (reference sequence). The CDR3 coding sequence is TGTGCCAGCAGCTTAGGCGGACAGGGGGCGTTGAATGAGCAGTTCTTC. Protein product: CASSLGGQGALNEQFF.

The genes are TRBV7-3 and TRBJ2-1; TRBD2 aligns across 9 bases. This CDR3 has 15 residues. The trim removed 5 bases at V and 2 bases at J, leaving 4 bases unmatched. Per the germline V gene, CDR1 is SGHTA and CDR2 is FQGTGA. CDR3 protein: CASSIQRGAYNEQFF. The CDR3 bases are TGTGCCAGCAGCATACAGCGGGGGGCCTACAATGAGCAGTTCTTC.

CDR3 sequence (DNA): TGTGCCAGTAGTACCACAGTGGCAGATACGCAGTATTTT. It is translated as CASSTTVADTQYF. The chain uses TRBV19 and TRBJ2-3; D not certain. Germline V gene sequence: CDR1 LNHDA, CDR2 SQIVND (reference sequence). Between the trimmed V and J ends, which lost 4 bases and 4 bases, there was a span of 9 bases. The CDR3 is 13 amino acids.

This clone was seen just once. The rearrangement links TRBV28 to TRBJ1-1; D remains unclear. V lost 1 base to trimming and J lost 8 bases, with 8 bases between them. The CDR3 contains 12 residues. CDR1 MDHEN and CDR2 SYDVKM come from the germline V gene. CDR3 nucleotides: TGTGCCAGCAGTTTATCCAGCGCCGAAGCTTTCTTT. Translation gives CASSLSSAEAFF.

The rearrangement joins TRBV24-1 to TRBJ1-2; possibly TRBD1 for D (6 bases). V was pared by 9 bases and J by 7 bases, with 14 bases between. The germline gives CDR1 KGHDR, CDR2 SFDVKD. The CDR3 is 12 amino acids. CDR3 sequence: CATAGERGGYTF. The CDR3 DNA reads as TGTGCCACCGCAGGGGAGCGTGGTGGCTACACCTTC.

The V gene is TRBV7-2, the J gene TRBJ1-1; D might be TRBD1 (6 bases). Trimming removed 4 bases from V and 5 bases from J, with 11 bases in between. From germline, CDR1 is SGHTA and CDR2 FQGNSA. There are 13 residues in the CDR3. The CDR3 DNA follows: TGTGCCAGCAGCTCCCCCAGGGGTACTGAAGCTTTCTTT. It translates to CASSSPRGTEAFF.

The chain recombines TRBV11-3 with TRBJ2-3; D is perhaps TRBD2 (5 bases). V was pared by 5 bases and J by 5 bases, with 17 bases between. The CDR3 spans 15 residues. CDR1 is SGHNT, CDR2 YENEEA, per germline. CDR3 region: CASSTGRGRVDTQYF. The CDR3 nucleotides read TGTGCCAGCAGCACCGGACGGGGAAGGGTAGATACGCAGTATTTT. The full variable domain, in which reference TRBV11-3 and TRBJ2-3 provide the parts outside the CDR3, is EAGVVQSPRYKIIEKKQPVAFWCNPISGHNTLYWYLQNLGQGPELLIRYENEEAVDDSQLPKDRFSAERLKGVDSTLKIQPAELGDSAVYLCASSTGRGRVDTQYFGPGTRLTVL.

This sequence joins TRBV4-1 and TRBJ1-3; TRBD1 is a possible D gene (5 bases). V was shortened by 1 base and J by 2 bases, with 9 bases between the two germline ends. Per the germline V gene, CDR1 is MGHRA and CDR2 is YSYEKL. The length of the CDR3 is 15 residues. The CDR3 coding sequence is TGCGCCAGCAGCCAAGGGCCGGGGGCTGGAAACACCATATATTTT. It codes for CASSQGPGAGNTIYF.

The CDR3 nucleotides read TGTGCCAGCTCACGGCCCGCGGGGAACACCGGGGAGCTGTTTTTT. It codes for CASSRPAGNTGELFF. This rearrangement joins TRBV18 to TRBJ2-2; D might be TRBD2 (5 bases). The V end was cut by 4 bases, the J end by 1 base, with 10 bases between. Germline CDR1 and CDR2: KGHSH and LQKENI. The CDR3 totals 15 residues. The entire variable domain, with the rest obtained from reference TRBV18 and TRBJ2-2, is as follows: NAGVMQNPRHLVRRRGQEARLRCSPMKGHSHVYWYRQLPEEGLKFMVYLQKENIIDESGMPKERFSAEFPKEGPSILRIQQVVRGDSAAYFCASSRPAGNTGELFFGEGSRLTVL.

The chain couples TRBV5-1 to TRBJ2-7, with 12 bases matching TRBD1. The CDR3 runs 14 residues. V gave up 4 bases and J gave up 7 bases; unmatched junction bases: 6. Germline loops: CDR1 SGHRS, CDR2 YFSETQ. CDR3 loop: CASSAGQGASEQYF. The DNA of the CDR3 is TGCGCCAGCAGCGCGGGACAGGGGGCGAGTGAGCAGTACTTC.

V is TRBV4-1 and J is TRBJ1-1; D is perhaps TRBD1 (6 bases). Germline values: CDR1 MGHRA, CDR2 YSYEKL. V was trimmed by 2 bases and J by 0 bases, leaving 13 bases between them. The CDR3 spans 16 residues. CDR3: CASSQRPGTLNTEAFF. The DNA for the CDR3 is TGCGCCAGCAGCCAACGTCCCGGGACATTGAACACTGAAGCTTTCTTT.

The chain uses TRBV18 and TRBJ2-4; 7 nucleotides align to TRBD2. Trimming removed 3 bases from V and 0 bases from J; junction bases left unmatched: 11. The CDR3 is made up of 18 amino acids. Germline CDR1 and CDR2: KGHSH and LQKENI. CDR3 region: CASSPLPGGQVAKNIQYF. DNA of the CDR3: TGTGCCAGCTCACCGCTACCGGGGGGTCAAGTAGCCAAAAACATTCAGTACTTC.

The chain's CDR3 is CASSYSYRVEKLFF. In DNA, the CDR3 is TGTGCCAGCAGTTACTCGTACCGCGTAGAAAAACTGTTTTTT. V is TRBV6-5 and J is TRBJ1-4; the D is unclear. Trimming cost V 0 bases and J 8 bases, with 10 bases left between them. The length of the CDR3 is 14 residues. Germline assignment: CDR1 MNHEY and CDR2 SVGAGI.

This chain joins TRBV5-1 and TRBJ2-5, with D perhaps matching TRBD2 (6 bases). The V gene lost 3 bases and the J gene lost 2 bases, with 11 bases spanning the gap. CDR3 length equals 14 residues. In germline, CDR1 is SGHRS, CDR2 YFSETQ. In DNA, the CDR3 is TGCGCCAGCAGCTCCGCCGGGAGTCAAGAGACCCAGTACTTC. This gives the protein CASSSAGSQETQYF.

The chain recombines TRBV18 with TRBJ1-4; D is ambiguous. CDR3 length: 14 amino acids. Looked up from germline, CDR1 is KGHSH and CDR2 is LQKENI. Trimming took 6 bases from V and 7 from J, leaving 15 bases between them. The CDR3 DNA sequence: TGTGCCAGCTCCCTCAGTAGGAGTGGTGAAAAACTGTTTTTT. It encodes CASSLSRSGEKLFF.

This clone was picked up one time. The chain recombines TRBV28 with TRBJ2-7; 9 bases are a match to TRBD1. This CDR3 spans 17 amino acids. In germline, CDR1 is MDHEN, CDR2 SYDVKM. The V gene end was trimmed by 5 bases and the J gene end by 3 bases; junction bases not matched to a gene: 14. The CDR3 loop is CASSAQTRDRAVYEQYF. The CDR3 DNA is TGTGCCAGCAGTGCTCAAACCCGGGACAGGGCGGTCTACGAGCAGTACTTC.